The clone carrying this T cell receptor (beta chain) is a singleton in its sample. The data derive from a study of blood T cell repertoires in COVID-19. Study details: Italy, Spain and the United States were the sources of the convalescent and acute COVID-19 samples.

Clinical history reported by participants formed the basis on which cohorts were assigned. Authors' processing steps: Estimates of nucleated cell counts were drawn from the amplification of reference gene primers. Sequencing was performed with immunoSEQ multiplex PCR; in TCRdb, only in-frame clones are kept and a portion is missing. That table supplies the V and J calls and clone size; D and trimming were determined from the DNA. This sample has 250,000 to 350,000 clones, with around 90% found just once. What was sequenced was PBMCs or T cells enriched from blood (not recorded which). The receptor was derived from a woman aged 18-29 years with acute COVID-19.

The CDR3 here is CAISQQGPQDQPQHF. DNA for the CDR3: TGTGCCATCAGTCAACAGGGACCCCAGGATCAGCCCCAGCATTTT. The J gene is TRBJ1-5, the V gene TRBV10-3; D might be TRBD1 (6 bases). CDR3 length equals 15 residues. Per the germline V gene, CDR1 is ENHRY and CDR2 is SYGVKD. With 5 bases removed from V and 5 bases from J, the gap between germline ends came to 16 bases.